This T cell receptor (beta chain) was identified during a study of shared clonotypes between healthy human individuals. Germline-derived CDR1 and CDR2 are LNHDA and SQIVND (reference sequence). The CDR3 consists of 13 residues. V lost 5 bases and J lost 4, with 11 bases in between. Genomic DNA (from each subset) was split evenly across several immunoSEQ plates. Produced via immunoSEQ multiplex PCR; TCRdb's table is partial and in-frame only. This table holds approximately 2.4 million clones, approximately 94% found once. The TCR comes from a man between 18 and 35 years old in good health. Sequencing was carried out using naive CD4+ T cells sorted from blood. Regarding subset: CD45RA+ positively selected. The chain links TRBV19 to TRBJ1-1; D gene ambiguous. This chain's CDR3 is CASSGVAATEAFF. The CDR3 bases are TGTGCCAGTAGTGGAGTCGCAGCCACTGAAGCTTTCTTT.